In its sample, the clone carrying this TCR beta chain was seen a few times. Its target is unknown. Time point denoted: baseline pretreatment blood. The sample's treatment: 15 Gy SBRT to primary tumor, nephrectomy 4 weeks later. The patient's renal cell carcinoma had clear cell pathology. The data belong to a study of radiation and T cells in renal cell carcinoma. Study-wide background: Nephrectomy followed 15 Gy stereotactic body radiation by 4 weeks. Study-wide points: From baseline, blood top tumor clonotypes peaked at 2 weeks post-radiation. Pretreatment tumor biopsies were lacking, so baseline clonotypes are unknown.

Measured with immunoSEQ multiplex PCR; TCRdb has only the in-frame clones, and not every one. The table has approximately 110,000 clones, around 80% seen once. Here the sequenced sample was blood, taken from a patient whose treatment included radiotherapy and nephrectomy. This receptor was identified in a woman aged 60 to 75 with renal cell carcinoma.

The CDR3 loop reads CASSPDRNQPQHF. The DNA for the CDR3 is TGTGCCAGCAGCCCAGACAGGAATCAGCCCCAGCATTTT. This chain links TRBV6-1 with TRBJ1-5, with a possible D match to TRBD1 (6 bases). The germline V gene has CDR1 MNHNS and CDR2 SASEGT. The CDR3 is 13 amino acids. The V end lost 6 bases, the J end lost 4 bases, and 10 bases lay between the germline ends.